This T cell receptor (beta chain) was recovered during a study of OX40 agonist ivuxolimab in advanced cancers. CDR1 and CDR2 (germline): KGHSH, LQKENI. V shed 6 bases and J 4 bases; nucleotides not matched to a gene: 5. This CDR3 contains 13 residues. Sequenced by immunoSEQ multiplex PCR; TCRdb stores in-frame clones only, minus some. The data show more than 35,000 clones, 76% seen once. This TCR came from an adult with an advanced solid tumor such as melanoma, head and neck, liver or kidney cancer. Here the sequenced sample was CD4+ or CD8+ T cells sorted from blood, taken in a trial of the OX40 agonist ivuxolimab. The J gene is TRBJ1-2, the V gene TRBV18; 7 nucleotides line up with TRBD1. In DNA form, the CDR3 reads TGTGCCAGCTCTAGGACAGGCAGCTATGGCTACACCTTC. Translated: CASSRTGSYGYTF.